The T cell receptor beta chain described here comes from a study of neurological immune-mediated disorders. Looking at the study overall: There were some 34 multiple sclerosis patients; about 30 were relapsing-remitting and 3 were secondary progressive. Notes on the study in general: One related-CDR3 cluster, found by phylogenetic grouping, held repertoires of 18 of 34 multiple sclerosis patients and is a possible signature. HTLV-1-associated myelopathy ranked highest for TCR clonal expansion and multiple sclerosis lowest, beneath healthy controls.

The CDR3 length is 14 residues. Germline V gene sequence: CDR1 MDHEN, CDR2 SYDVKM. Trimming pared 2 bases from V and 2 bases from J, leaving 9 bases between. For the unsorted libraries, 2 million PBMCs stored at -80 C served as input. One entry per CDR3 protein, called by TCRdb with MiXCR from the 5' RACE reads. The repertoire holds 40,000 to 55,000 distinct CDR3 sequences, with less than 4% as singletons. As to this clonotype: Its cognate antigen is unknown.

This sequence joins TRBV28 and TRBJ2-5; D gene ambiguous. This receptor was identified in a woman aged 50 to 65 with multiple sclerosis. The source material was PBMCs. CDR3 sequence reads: CASSLQNLQETQYF. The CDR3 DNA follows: TGTGCCAGCAGTTTACAGAACCTTCAAGAGACCCAGTACTTC. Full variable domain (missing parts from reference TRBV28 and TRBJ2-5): DVKVTQSSRYLVKRTGEKVFLECVQDMDHENMFWYRQDPGLGLRLIYFSYDVKMKEKGDIPEGYSVSREKKERFSLILESASTNQTSMYLCASSLQNLQETQYFGPGTRLLVL.